One sample yielded the 28 T cell receptor beta chains listed below, sequenced in a study of follicular helper T cells after annual influenza vaccination. Libraries were prepared by immunoSEQ multiplex PCR; TCRdb keeps only in-frame clonotypes and omits some of them. The table includes 8,500 to 9,000 clones, 82% detected once. Noted time point: 2015-2016 season, 7 days after influenza vaccination. Sequenced here: CXCR5+ CD38- circulating T follicular helper cells from blood, sampled 7 days after influenza vaccination. The subset is: circulating Tfh, non-naive CD4+CXCR5+PD-1+ (ICOS+CD38+ or ICOS-CD38-). The source of these receptors is an adult who received the influenza vaccine.

The gene calls are TRBV7-2 and TRBJ2-5; no definite D call. CDR3 length equals 14 residues. V was cut by 4 bases and J by 5 bases, with 14 bases left in between. Germline lookup yields CDR1 SGHTA and CDR2 FQGNSA. CDR3 sequence: CASSSNTPRETQYF. The CDR3 bases are TGTGCCAGCAGCTCTAACACCCCCAGGGAGACCCAGTACTTC.

This clone was counted once. The V gene is TRBV7-2, the J gene TRBJ2-3, with 8 bases identical to TRBD2. V shed 4 bases and J 2 bases; nucleotides not matched to a gene: 8. The CDR3 is 16 residues long. Germline CDR1 is SGHTA and CDR2 is FQGNSA. The CDR3 here is CASSWGRGDLTDTQYF. The CDR3 bases are TGTGCCAGCAGCTGGGGGCGGGGGGATCTCACAGATACGCAGTATTTT.

This chain joins TRBV7-2 and TRBJ1-2, with D uncertain. The CDR3 contains 13 residues. Deletions cut 1 base from V and 8 bases from J, with 11 bases between. The V gene's germline CDR1 is SGHTA and CDR2 FQGNSA. In DNA, the CDR3 is TGTGCCAGCAGCTTAGTCGGAGTAGGAGGCTACACCTTC. Translating it yields CASSLVGVGGYTF.

This chain connects TRBV9 to TRBJ2-6, with 7 nucleotides matching TRBD1. Germline CDR1 reads SGDLS; CDR2 reads YYNGEE. V was pared by 0 bases and J by 3 bases, with 0 bases of the junction left unmatched. This CDR3 contains 15 residues. CDR3 sequence: CASSVGQGGANVLTF. The CDR3 DNA is TGTGCCAGCAGCGTAGGACAGGGTGGGGCCAACGTCCTGACTTTC.

In this sample, this clone turned up once. The gene calls are TRBV5-1 and TRBJ1-6; tentative D call: TRBD1 (5 bases). This CDR3 region has 15 residues. Germline V gene sequence: CDR1 SGHRS, CDR2 YFSETQ. The V end lost 0 bases, the J end lost 10 bases, and 14 bases lay between the germline ends. CDR3 region: CASSLEPGGSSPLHF. Here the CDR3 DNA reads TGCGCCAGCAGCTTGGAGCCCGGGGGGTCGTCACCCCTCCACTTT.

This clone was counted once. The genes are TRBV7-2 and TRBJ2-5; 10 bases fit TRBD2. This CDR3 region has 13 residues. V was clipped by 8 bases and J by 5 bases; unmatched bases: 5. In germline, CDR1 is SGHTA, CDR2 FQGNSA. CDR3 nucleotides: TGTGCCAGCGGAGCGGGGGGGCTGGAGACCCAGTACTTC. Its translation: CASGAGGLETQYF.

V usage is TRBV5-4 and J usage is TRBJ1-4, with 7 bases aligning to TRBD1. V trimming: 4 bases; J trimming: 8 bases; junction bases outside the gene matches: 11. The CDR3 contains 15 residues. Looked up from germline, CDR1 is SGHNT and CDR2 is YYREEE (reference sequence). In nucleotides, the CDR3 is TGTGCCAGCAGCCAAAATCGACAGGGAGGCGAAAAACTGTTTTTT. Protein sequence: CASSQNRQGGEKLFF.

This clone rates as large. J is TRBJ1-2 and V is TRBV2; D is uncertain. Trimming pared 6 bases from V and 6 bases from J, leaving 14 bases between. CDR1 and CDR2 (germline): SNHLY, FYNNEI. The CDR3 totals 13 residues. The CDR3 DNA reads as TGTGCCAGCAGCGCTAGGAATAGGGATGGCTACACCTTC. It translates to CASSARNRDGYTF.

The chain uses TRBV7-9 and TRBJ2-2; D is possibly TRBD1 (6 bases). Germline V gene sequence: CDR1 SEHNR, CDR2 FQNEAQ (reference sequence). CDR3 length equals 14 residues. Trimming cost V 6 bases and J 2 bases, with 10 bases left between them. The DNA for the CDR3 is TGTGCCAGCAGGGGGGACACTAACACCGGGGAGCTGTTTTTT. It is translated as CASRGDTNTGELFF. Using reference TRBV7-9 and TRBJ2-2 for the parts outside the CDR3, the full variable domain is DTGVSQNPRHKITKRGQNVTFRCDPISEHNRLYWYRQTLGQGPEFLTYFQNEAQLEKSRLLSDRFSAERPKGSFSTLEIQRTEQGDSAMYLCASRGDTNTGELFFGEGSRLTVL.

The chain links TRBV4-2 to TRBJ2-7; 8 positions match TRBD1. Losses at the gene ends were 0 bases for V and 2 bases for J; bases not matched to a gene: 3. The CDR3 has 15 amino acids. Germline V lookup: CDR1 LGHNA, CDR2 YNFKEQ. The DNA for the CDR3 is TGTGCCAGCAGCCAAGAAAGGACAGGGACCTACGAGCAGTACTTC. Translating gives CASSQERTGTYEQYF.

This chain links TRBV7-9 with TRBJ2-1; TRBD1 is a possible D gene (6 bases). CDR3 length: 13 amino acids. Germline assignment: CDR1 SEHNR and CDR2 FQNEAQ (reference sequence). V was cut by 1 base and J by 10 bases, with 11 bases left in between. The CDR3 protein is CASSLGGGREQFF. As DNA, the CDR3 is TGTGCCAGCAGCTTAGGTGGGGGCCGGGAGCAGTTCTTC.

The chain has TRBV21-1 and TRBJ2-1; the table's D call TRBD2 went unverified against the DNA. TRBV21-1 is given as a pseudogene. The CDR3 is 15 residues long. Here the CDR3 reads CASSIRGGSYNEQFF. The CDR3 DNA follows: TGTGCCAGCAGCATAAGGGGGGGCTCCTACAATGAGCAGTTCTTC.

The V call is TRBV7-3, the J call TRBJ2-7; D not certain. The CDR3 is 10 amino acids. V gave up 3 bases and J gave up 10 bases, with 7 bases separating them. CDR1 and CDR2 (germline): SGHTA, FQGTGA. The chain's CDR3 is CASSFPEQYF. Written as DNA, the CDR3 is TGTGCCAGCAGCTTCCCCGAACAGTACTTC.

The rearrangement links TRBV5-4 to TRBJ1-2, with D maybe TRBD1 (5 bases). V shed 1 base and J shed 6 bases, with 10 bases lying between them. This CDR3 has 13 residues. Germline lookup yields CDR1 SGHNT and CDR2 YYREEE (reference sequence). CDR3 loop: CASSLPGQDGYTF. The CDR3 DNA is TGTGCCAGCAGCTTGCCAGGGCAGGATGGCTACACCTTC.

The CDR3 here is CASSSTSYIQYF. The DNA for the CDR3 is TGTGCCAGCAGCTCAACGTCGTACATTCAGTACTTC. The J gene is TRBJ2-4, the V gene TRBV6-5; D is unresolved. Germline V gene sequence: CDR1 MNHEY, CDR2 SVGAGI. V dropped 6 bases and J dropped 8 bases, with 11 bases sitting between them. This CDR3 has 12 residues.

This clone was found once. V and J are TRBV28 and TRBJ2-2; no clear D. The CDR3 extends over 13 amino acids. Trimming removed 8 bases at V and 3 bases at J, with 10 bases between. Looked up from germline, CDR1 is MDHEN and CDR2 is SYDVKM. The CDR3 coding sequence is TGTGCCAGCCATAGGGCGGACACCGGGGAGCTGTTTTTT. Translated: CASHRADTGELFF.

The chain is built from TRBV6-6 and TRBJ2-4; maybe TRBD1 (6 bases). V shed 4 bases and J shed 6 bases, with 16 bases lying between them. The CDR3 contains 15 residues. The germline gives CDR1 MNHNY, CDR2 SVGAGI (reference sequence). In DNA, the CDR3 is TGTGCCAGCAGTTCAGGACAGTTCGGTGGAAACATTCAGTACTTC. Translating it yields CASSSGQFGGNIQYF.

This clone was counted once. V gene TRBV12-5 combines with J gene TRBJ2-3; D is ambiguous. The CDR3 runs 14 residues. Germline lookup yields CDR1 LGHNT and CDR2 FRNRAP. V was cut by 1 base and J by 1 base, with 6 bases left in between. The CDR3: CASGLGVGTDTQYF. For the CDR3, the DNA is TGTGCTAGTGGTTTGGGAGTCGGCACAGATACGCAGTATTTT.

The chain is built from TRBV5-4 and TRBJ2-1; TRBD2 agrees at 10 bases. This CDR3 region has 15 residues. CDR1 is SGHNT and CDR2 is YYREEE in the germline V gene (reference sequence). Trimming cost V 1 base and J 9 bases; bases outside gene matches: 7. CDR3 amino acids: CASSLPAGGPPEQFF. CDR3 DNA: TGTGCCAGCAGCTTGCCAGCGGGGGGGCCGCCTGAGCAGTTCTTC.

In its sample, this clone was seen once. The gene calls are TRBV19 and TRBJ2-5; unclear D gene. In germline, CDR1 is LNHDA, CDR2 SQIVND (reference sequence). Trimming shortened V by 2 bases and J by 5 bases, and 12 bases separated the two germline ends. The CDR3 runs to 14 residues. The chain's CDR3 is CASSIRVLGETQYF. For the CDR3, the DNA is TGTGCCAGTAGTATAAGGGTGTTAGGGGAGACCCAGTACTTC. The whole variable domain, filled in from reference TRBV19 and TRBJ2-5, reads DGGITQSPKYLFRKEGQNVTLSCEQNLNHDAMYWYRQDPGQGLRLIYYSQIVNDFQKGDIAEGYSVSREKKESFPLTVTSAQKNPTAFYLCASSIRVLGETQYFGPGTRLLVL.

The CDR3 DNA reads as TGTGCCAGCAGTGCAGGAGCGGGGGGGAGGGATACGCAGTATTTT. Its protein product is CASSAGAGGRDTQYF. The J gene is TRBJ2-3, the V gene TRBV6-1; 10 bases align to TRBD2. CDR3 length equals 15 residues. V was pared by 4 bases and J by 6 bases, with 7 bases of the junction left unmatched. Looked up from germline, CDR1 is MNHNS and CDR2 is SASEGT.

This clone occurred a few times. The rearrangement uses TRBV10-3 and TRBJ1-2; a weak D match, TRBD1 (5 bases). The CDR3 is 12 residues long. V lost 6 bases and J lost 6, with 11 bases in between. Per the germline V gene, CDR1 is ENHRY and CDR2 is SYGVKD. CDR3 nucleotides: TGTGCCATCAGCCCAGGGAGGGATGGCTACACCTTC. Translation: CAISPGRDGYTF.

This clone appeared a single time. The CDR3: CASSYLETNTEAFF. The CDR3 bases are TGTGCCAGCAGTTACCTAGAAACGAACACTGAAGCTTTCTTT. This rearrangement joins TRBV6-6 to TRBJ1-1; D is unclear. Germline CDR1 and CDR2: MNHNY and SVGAGI (reference sequence). The V end was cut by 2 bases, the J end by 1 base, with 8 bases between. The CDR3 extends over 14 amino acids.

CDR3 in DNA: TGTGCCAGCAGGGACGACAGCCGGGGCTACACCTTC. This translates into CASRDDSRGYTF. The chain links TRBV2 to TRBJ1-2, with TRBD1 as a possible D gene (5 bases). Germline V gene sequence: CDR1 SNHLY, CDR2 FYNNEI. There are 12 residues in the CDR3. Trimming removed 6 bases at V and 8 bases at J, with 13 bases between.

The chain is built from TRBV28 and TRBJ1-6, with 8 positions matching TRBD1. The CDR3 extends over 15 amino acids. Germline V gene data show CDR1 as MDHEN and CDR2 as SYDVKM. The J segment lost 9 bases and the V segment lost 5 bases, leaving 9 bases of the junction unmatched. In nucleotides, the CDR3 is TGTGCCAGCAGTCCCCAGGGGGCGCGGAGTTCACCCCTCCACTTT. Amino acid sequence: CASSPQGARSSPLHF.

The rearrangement links TRBV11-3 to TRBJ2-4, with unresolved D. Germline V gives CDR1 SGHNT, CDR2 YENEEA. Trimming took off 1 base at V and 9 bases at J, with 16 bases between the two ends. CDR3 length: 15 amino acids. The CDR3 nucleotides read TGTGCCAGCAGCTTAGTGGGCGGAGCGTTAGTCATTCAGTACTTC. This translates into CASSLVGGALVIQYF.

This clone was picked up one time. The CDR3 spells CASSNVGGNGATQYF. Here the CDR3 DNA reads TGTGCCAGCAGCAACGTTGGGGGGAACGGGGCGACCCAGTACTTC. The J gene is TRBJ2-5, the V gene TRBV7-2; tentatively, D is TRBD2 (6 bases). The CDR3 totals 15 residues. Trimming removed 5 bases from V and 7 bases from J, with 20 bases in between. The germline V gene has CDR1 SGHTA and CDR2 FQGNSA.

The rearrangement uses TRBV2 and TRBJ1-2, with 9 bases matching TRBD1. With V trimmed by 8 bases and J by 4 bases, 2 bases remained unmatched. CDR3 size: 12 residues. Looked up from germline, CDR1 is SNHLY and CDR2 is FYNNEI. Written as DNA, the CDR3 is TGTGCCAGCGCGGACAGGGGCTATGGCTACACCTTC. This codes for CASADRGYGYTF.